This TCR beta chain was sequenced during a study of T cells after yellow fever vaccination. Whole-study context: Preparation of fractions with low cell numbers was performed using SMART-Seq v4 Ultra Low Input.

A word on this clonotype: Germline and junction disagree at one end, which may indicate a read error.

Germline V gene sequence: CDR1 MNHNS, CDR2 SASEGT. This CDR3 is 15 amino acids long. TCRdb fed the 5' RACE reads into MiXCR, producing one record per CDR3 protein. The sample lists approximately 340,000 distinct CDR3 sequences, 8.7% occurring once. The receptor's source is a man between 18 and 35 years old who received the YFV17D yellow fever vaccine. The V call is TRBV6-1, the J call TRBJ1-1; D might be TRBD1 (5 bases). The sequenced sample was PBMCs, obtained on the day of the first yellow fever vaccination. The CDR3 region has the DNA TGTGCCAGCAGAGAAGGGGAACAGAAGAACACTGAAGCTTTCTTT. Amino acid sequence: CASREGEQKNTEAFF.